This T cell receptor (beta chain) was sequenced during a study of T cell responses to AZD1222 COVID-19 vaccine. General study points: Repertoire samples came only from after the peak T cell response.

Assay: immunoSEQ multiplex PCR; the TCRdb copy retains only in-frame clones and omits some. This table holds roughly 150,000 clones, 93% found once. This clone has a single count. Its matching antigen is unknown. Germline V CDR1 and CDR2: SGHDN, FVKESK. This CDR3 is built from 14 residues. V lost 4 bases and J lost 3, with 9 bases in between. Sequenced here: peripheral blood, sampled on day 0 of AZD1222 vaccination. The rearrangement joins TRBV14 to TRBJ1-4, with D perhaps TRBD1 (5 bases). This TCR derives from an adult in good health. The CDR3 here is CASSLGAANEKLFF. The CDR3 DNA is TGTGCCAGCAGCCTAGGGGCTGCTAATGAAAAACTGTTTTTT.